Presented here are 31 T cell receptor beta chains from one specimen sequenced in a study of blood T cells in healthy people across ages. A sample-barcoded 5' primer and a J-beta primer mix were used in a second PCR of roughly 6 to 12 cycles. Using its own MiXCR run on the 5' RACE reads, TCRdb lists one record per CDR3 protein. The repertoire holds fewer than 1,000,000 distinct CDR3 sequences, with around 43% as singletons. What was sequenced was blood. All receptors come from a man in his sixties in good health.

This clonotype appeared many times. The chain couples TRBV7-2 to TRBJ2-5; D unclear. The CDR3 runs 14 residues. CDR1 SGHTA and CDR2 FQGNSA come from the germline V gene. Trimming pared 0 bases from V and 1 base from J, leaving 6 bases between. The CDR3 bases are TGTGCCAGCAGCTTAGCGCCAGCCCAAGAGACCCAGTACTTC. Its protein product is CASSLAPAQETQYF.

This clonotype was counted only a few times. V is TRBV20-1 and J is TRBJ2-7; D possibly corresponds to TRBD1 (6 bases). V was clipped by 3 bases and J by 3 bases, with 18 bases between them. The CDR3 is 15 residues long. Germline CDR1 and CDR2: DFQATT and SNEGSKA (reference sequence). The CDR3, as DNA: TGCAGTGCTAGGGTGGATGGCGGACAGATCTACGAGCAGTACTTC. Translation: CSARVDGGQIYEQYF.

This clonotype was recorded a few times. The J gene is TRBJ2-1, the V gene TRBV30, with TRBD2 matching over 8 bases. CDR1 and CDR2 from the germline V gene are GTSNPN and SVGIG (reference sequence). The CDR3 length is 17 residues. Losses at the gene ends were 0 bases for V and 2 bases for J; bases not matched to a gene: 9. In nucleotides, the CDR3 is TGTGCCTGGAGTGTACAGATCGCGGGGGGAACCTACAATGAGCAGTTCTTC. It yields the protein CAWSVQIAGGTYNEQFF. The full variable domain, its missing parts supplied by reference TRBV30 and TRBJ2-1, is SQTIHQWPATLVQPVGSPLSLECTVEGTSNPNLYWYRQAAGRGLQLLFYSVGIGQISSEVPQNLSASRPQDRQFILSSKKLLLSDSGFYLCAWSVQIAGGTYNEQFFGPGTRLTVL.

In its sample, this clonotype was seen once. The chain employs TRBV12-3 or TRBV12-4 and TRBJ1-1, with 9 bases identical to TRBD1. The CDR3 is made up of 15 amino acids. V dropped 5 bases and J dropped 0; count of bases not matched to a gene: 4. CDR3 protein: CASSTGGRLNTEAFF. The DNA for the CDR3 is TGTGCCAGCAGTACAGGGGGCAGATTGAACACTGAAGCTTTCTTT.

This clonotype was counted only a few times. The V gene is TRBV5-1, the J gene TRBJ2-1; D is ambiguous. Trimming removed 2 bases at V and 1 base at J, with 10 bases between. Looked up from germline, CDR1 is SGHRS and CDR2 is YFSETQ. The CDR3 has 15 amino acids. The CDR3 reads CASSLDERSYNEQFF. CDR3 in DNA: TGCGCCAGCAGCTTAGACGAGAGATCCTACAATGAGCAGTTCTTC. Filled out from reference TRBV5-1 and TRBJ2-1, the complete variable domain reads KAGVTQTPRYLIKTRGQQVTLSCSPISGHRSVSWYQQTPGQGLQFLFEYFSETQRNKGNFPGRFSGRQFSNSRSEMNVSTLELGDSALYLCASSLDERSYNEQFFGPGTRLTVL.

The chain joins TRBV3-1 to TRBJ1-6; D not resolved. The CDR3 is 13 residues long. The germline V gene encodes CDR1 LGHDT and CDR2 YNNKEL (reference sequence). V was pared by 4 bases and J by 10 bases, with 11 bases between. This CDR3 is CASSPGSVSPLHF. The CDR3 bases are TGTGCCAGCAGCCCGGGGTCCGTATCACCCCTCCACTTT.

In this sample, this clonotype turned up a few times. The V gene is TRBV12-3 or TRBV12-4, the J gene TRBJ1-5, with a weak D call TRBD1 (5 bases). This CDR3 has 14 amino acids. V lost 6 bases, J lost 5 bases, and 14 bases lay in between. The DNA for the CDR3 is TGTGCCAGCAGCAATGGGGCAGATCATCAGCCCCAGCATTTT. As protein: CASSNGADHQPQHF.

This clonotype came up a few times. The genes are TRBV7-2 and TRBJ2-1; D not resolved. The CDR3 is made up of 16 amino acids. The germline gives CDR1 SGHTA, CDR2 FQGNSA. Trimming stripped 1 base from V and 2 bases from J, with 12 bases between. The CDR3 sequence: CASSLGPPHPYNEQFF. The CDR3 nucleotides read TGTGCCAGCAGCTTAGGGCCACCTCATCCCTACAATGAGCAGTTCTTC.

This clonotype was seen a few times. The chain couples TRBV12-3 or TRBV12-4 to TRBJ2-7; either TRBD1 or TRBD2 may supply D (5 bases each). The CDR3 consists of 15 residues. The V end was cut by 2 bases, the J end by 0 bases, with 11 bases between. For the CDR3, the DNA is TGTGCCAGCAGTTTAATCTGGGACGGCTCCTACGAGCAGTACTTC. Translating it yields CASSLIWDGSYEQYF.

This clonotype was counted only a few times. The rearrangement uses TRBV6-2 or TRBV6-3 and TRBJ2-4; weak D call: TRBD2 (5 bases). This CDR3 spans 16 amino acids. The germline gives CDR1 MNHEY, CDR2 SVGEGT. Trimming removed 7 bases at V and 1 base at J, with 17 bases between. The CDR3 protein is CASNDLRSGAKNIQYF. CDR3 sequence (DNA): TGTGCCAGCAATGACTTGCGGAGCGGTGCCAAAAACATTCAGTACTTC.

This clonotype has a handful of counts. A much larger clone sits a single nucleotide away, making a read error possible. The V call is TRBV29-1, the J call TRBJ2-3; 7 bases are shared with TRBD2. This CDR3 contains 16 residues. V shed 1 base, J shed 4 bases, and the junction held 11 bases outside the gene matches. Germline CDR1 reads SQVTM; CDR2 reads ANQGSEA. The CDR3 bases are TGCAGCGTTGAAGGTTCGGGGGGAGACGCCCCAGATACGCAGTATTTT. Protein: CSVEGSGGDAPDTQYF.

At least ten counts were recorded for this clonotype. J is TRBJ1-2 and V is TRBV20-1; 9 nucleotides match TRBD1. Trimming took 2 bases from V and 4 from J; bases not matched to a gene: 2. The CDR3 is made up of 13 amino acids. Germline V gene lookup returns CDR1 DFQATT and CDR2 SNEGSKA (reference sequence). CDR3 bases: TGCAGTGCTAGACCGGGACAGGGCTATGGCTACACCTTC. As protein: CSARPGQGYGYTF.

J is TRBJ2-5 and V is TRBV11-2; 13 bases are a match to TRBD2. Looked up from germline, CDR1 is SGHAT and CDR2 is FQNNGV. J lost 5 bases, V lost 6 bases, and 0 bases had no gene match. The CDR3 has 13 residues. The CDR3 sequence is CASRTSGGETQYF. The CDR3 DNA is TGTGCCAGCAGGACTAGCGGGGGGGAGACCCAGTACTTC.

The chain has TRBV6-5 and TRBJ1-2, with 11 nucleotides matching TRBD1. The CDR3 extends over 14 amino acids. Germline loops: CDR1 MNHEY, CDR2 SVGAGI. The J segment lost 5 bases and the V segment lost 5 bases, leaving 4 bases of the junction unmatched. DNA for the CDR3: TGTGCCAGCAGTATGGACAGGGGGCAATATGGCTACACCTTC. Translating it yields CASSMDRGQYGYTF.

The J gene is TRBJ1-1, the V gene TRBV7-9; weak D call: TRBD1 (6 bases). Trimming cost V 5 bases and J 6 bases, with 16 bases left between them. The germline V gene has CDR1 SEHNR and CDR2 FQNEAQ (reference sequence). The CDR3 consists of 14 residues. The CDR3 sequence is CASSATQGLAEAFF. CDR3 DNA sequence: TGTGCCAGCAGCGCGACACAGGGTCTTGCTGAAGCTTTCTTT.

This chain connects TRBV10-2 to TRBJ1-1, with D perhaps matching TRBD1 (5 bases). V lost 2 bases to trimming and J lost 0 bases, with 7 bases between them. Germline V gives CDR1 WSHSY, CDR2 SAAADI. This CDR3 has 14 amino acids. CDR3 loop: CASSEAGLNTEAFF. The CDR3 DNA follows: TGCGCCAGCAGTGAGGCAGGGCTGAACACTGAAGCTTTCTTT.

The V gene is TRBV29-1, the J gene TRBJ1-2, with unresolved D. Per germline, CDR1 SQVTM and CDR2 ANQGSEA. The CDR3 has 12 residues. V lost 8 bases and J lost 2, with 12 bases in between. The CDR3 loop reads CSSVVSNYGYTF. The CDR3 DNA sequence: TGCAGCTCGGTGGTGTCGAACTATGGCTACACCTTC.

This chain connects TRBV20-1 to TRBJ2-6; 8 positions match TRBD1. The length of the CDR3 is 15 residues. Germline V lookup: CDR1 DFQATT, CDR2 SNEGSKA (reference sequence). V trimming: 3 bases; J trimming: 2 bases; junction bases outside the gene matches: 3. CDR3 region: CSARWTGTGANVLTF. The CDR3 DNA sequence: TGCAGTGCTAGGTGGACAGGGACTGGGGCCAACGTCCTGACTTTC.

V gene TRBV9 combines with J gene TRBJ2-1; D gene uncertain. Trimming stripped 0 bases from V and 2 bases from J, with 12 bases between. CDR1 SGDLS and CDR2 YYNGEE come from the germline V gene. The CDR3 has 16 amino acids. The CDR3 loop is CASSVGEAQPYNEQFF. The CDR3 coding sequence is TGTGCCAGCAGCGTAGGGGAAGCACAACCCTACAATGAGCAGTTCTTC.

This clonotype was seen a handful of times. The gene calls are TRBV5-8 and TRBJ1-2; no clear D. The CDR3 is 14 residues long. Trimming removed 2 bases at V and 4 bases at J, with 12 bases between. Germline V lookup: CDR1 SGHTS, CDR2 YDEGEE. The DNA of the CDR3 is TGTGCCAGCAGCTTAGATTGGGCGGCCTATGGCTACACCTTC. Translation: CASSLDWAAYGYTF.

A few counts support this clonotype. The rearrangement uses TRBV6-5 and TRBJ1-1; D is ambiguous. Germline loops: CDR1 MNHEY, CDR2 SVGAGI. V was shortened by 3 bases and J by 3 bases, with 8 bases between the two germline ends. The CDR3 spans 13 residues. The CDR3, as DNA: TGTGCCAGCAGTTATACTAGGGACACTGAAGCTTTCTTT. Protein: CASSYTRDTEAFF.

The DNA of the CDR3 is TGTGCCAGCAGCTTAGCTGATCTAGAAGGGCATGAGCAGTTCTTC. Translated: CASSLADLEGHEQFF. The chain couples TRBV7-9 to TRBJ2-1; D is ambiguous. Trimming left V 0 bases short and J 8 bases short, with 14 bases between. Germline lookup yields CDR1 SEHNR and CDR2 FQNEAQ (reference sequence). The CDR3 sequence is 15 residues long. The full variable domain, completed using reference TRBV7-9 and TRBJ2-1, is DTGVSQNPRHKITKRGQNVTFRCDPISEHNRLYWYRQTLGQGPEFLTYFQNEAQLEKSRLLSDRFSAERPKGSFSTLEIQRTEQGDSAMYLCASSLADLEGHEQFFGPGTRLTVL.

V usage is TRBV12-3 or TRBV12-4 and J usage is TRBJ1-1; maybe TRBD1 (5 bases). This CDR3 has 15 residues. Trimming cost V 6 bases and J 2 bases, with 16 bases left between them. The DNA for the CDR3 is TGTGCCAGCAGGGGCGCTGGGGCTTATAACACTGAAGCTTTCTTT. Its protein product is CASRGAGAYNTEAFF.

The rearrangement links TRBV5-1 to TRBJ2-1; maybe TRBD1 (6 bases). The CDR3 has 14 amino acids. CDR1 is SGHRS, CDR2 YFSETQ, per germline. The V end was cut by 0 bases, the J end by 9 bases, with 13 bases between. The CDR3 DNA sequence: TGCGCCAGCAGCTTGGCAGGGGTCTGGTCTGAGCAGTTCTTC. It is translated as CASSLAGVWSEQFF. Complete variable domain (other parts from reference TRBV5-1 and TRBJ2-1): KAGVTQTPRYLIKTRGQQVTLSCSPISGHRSVSWYQQTPGQGLQFLFEYFSETQRNKGNFPGRFSGRQFSNSRSEMNVSTLELGDSALYLCASSLAGVWSEQFFGPGTRLTVL.

The rearrangement uses TRBV6-5 and TRBJ2-1, with D unclear. The germline gives CDR1 MNHEY, CDR2 SVGAGI. This CDR3 comprises 11 residues. Deletions cut 3 bases from V and 10 bases from J, with 7 bases between. In DNA, the CDR3 is TGTGCCAGCAGTTATAATTACGAGCAGTTCTTC. Encoded protein: CASSYNYEQFF.

The chain joins TRBV7-9 to TRBJ1-4; D uncertain. The V gene lost 5 bases and the J gene lost 5 bases, with 15 bases spanning the gap. The CDR3 has 15 residues. Germline V gene data show CDR1 as SEHNR and CDR2 as FQNEAQ (reference sequence). The CDR3 protein is CASSQYRAGNEKLFF. The DNA for the CDR3 is TGTGCCAGCAGCCAATATCGAGCGGGAAATGAAAAACTGTTTTTT.

About this clonotype itself: Compared with germline, one end of the junction differs, possibly owing to a read error. The chain uses TRBV7-7 and TRBJ2-7; D unresolved. The CDR3 spans 14 residues. Germline assignment: CDR1 SSHAT and CDR2 FNYEAQ (reference sequence). The CDR3 DNA is TGTGCTAGCAGCCCCAGTATGAGTTCGAAGGCCCAGTACTTC. Its translation: CASSPSMSSKAQYF.

The chain is built from TRBV27 and TRBJ2-7, with 8 bases matching TRBD2. Germline V CDR1 and CDR2: MNHEY, SMNVEV (reference sequence). The CDR3 has 14 residues. J was trimmed by 2 bases and V by 4 bases; bases with no gene match: 4. CDR3 region: CASSSREAPYEQYF. CDR3 DNA sequence: TGTGCCAGCAGTTCGCGGGAGGCCCCCTACGAGCAGTACTTC.

Only a few counts were recorded for this clonotype. The chain recombines TRBV7-2 with TRBJ2-7, with no clear D. CDR1 and CDR2 from the germline V gene are SGHTA and FQGNSA. The ends were cut back, 5 bases at V and 0 bases at J, with 14 bases in the middle. CDR3 length: 15 residues. The CDR3 DNA is TGTGCCAGCAGCGTAGGCTTTGTGGTCTCCTACGAGCAGTACTTC. Protein product: CASSVGFVVSYEQYF.

The rearrangement links TRBV10-3 to TRBJ1-1; TRBD1 matches 9 bases. CDR3 length equals 16 residues. Per the germline V gene, CDR1 is ENHRY and CDR2 is SYGVKD. With 11 bases clipped from V and 3 bases from J, the junction kept 16 bases outside the gene matches. In DNA, the CDR3 is TGTGCCCCGAAGGCTGAACAGGGGGCAAGTTACACTGAAGCTTTCTTT. This gives the protein CAPKAEQGASYTEAFF.

The genes are TRBV20-1 and TRBJ2-7; D may be TRBD1 (6 bases). V was shortened by 0 bases and J by 3 bases, with 12 bases between the two germline ends. The germline gives CDR1 DFQATT, CDR2 SNEGSKA (reference sequence). This CDR3 comprises 14 residues. CDR3 protein: CSARDGTLGYEQYF. The CDR3 DNA is TGCAGTGCTAGAGATGGGACACTGGGCTACGAGCAGTACTTC.